The sequence of this TCR beta chain was determined in a study of CXCR3-negative and CXCR3-positive naive CD8 T cells. Notes on the study in general: More hydrophobic TRB CDR3s occurred in CXCR3-positive than in CXCR3-negative naive cells.

Libraries of TRB cDNA were made by 5' RACE and carried UMIs. Using the 5' RACE reads, TCRdb records one entry per CDR3 protein without DNA. This sample's table reports 150,000 to 170,000 distinct CDR3 sequences. Notes on this clonotype: Antigen unknown.

CDR3 size: 15 residues. CDR1 and CDR2 from the germline V gene are MGHRA and YSYEKL. The V and J genes are TRBV4-1 and TRBJ1-2; without DNA, the TCRdb call of TRBD1 cannot be checked. The source is a human donor in good health. Some clones in this sample may be carry-over from other donors' samples. Sequenced material: naive CXCR3+ CD8+ T cells from blood. Regarding subset: CD45RO-CCR7+CD27+CD95- naive CD8+ T cells expressing CXCR3 (TNR3+). CDR3 loop: CASSQDDGGGYGYTF.